This T cell receptor (beta chain) derives from a study of cytomegalovirus exposure and HLA in healthy donors. As for the study in general: Researchers previously reported finding fewer than 140 million unique TCR beta sequences from approximately 200 million T cells. General study findings and limits: A later analysis associated around 17,000 TCR beta sequences with HLA alleles at a 0.05 false discovery rate. A later analysis reportedly found fewer N-insertions in an Asian-associated ancestry cluster than the approximately 670-donor mean.

The CDR3 is made up of 15 amino acids. Germline assignment: CDR1 SGHRS and CDR2 YFSETQ. The V gene lost 1 base and the J gene lost 5 bases, with 13 bases spanning the gap. As to this clone: Its antigen is undetermined.

The PCR employed 60 Vbeta primers together with 13 Jbeta primers. The data were produced by immunoSEQ multiplex PCR, yet TCRdb's version contains in-frame clones alone and is incomplete. This table has 180,000 or so clones, approximately 84% appearing once. Sequencing was performed on PBMCs. The chain uses TRBV5-1 and TRBJ2-1, with D perhaps matching TRBD1 (6 bases). The source of this sequence is a girl aged 5-17 years in good health and CMV-seropositive. DNA for the CDR3: TGCGCCAGCAGCTTGACACCAGGACAGCACAATGAGCAGTTCTTC. Translation: CASSLTPGQHNEQFF.